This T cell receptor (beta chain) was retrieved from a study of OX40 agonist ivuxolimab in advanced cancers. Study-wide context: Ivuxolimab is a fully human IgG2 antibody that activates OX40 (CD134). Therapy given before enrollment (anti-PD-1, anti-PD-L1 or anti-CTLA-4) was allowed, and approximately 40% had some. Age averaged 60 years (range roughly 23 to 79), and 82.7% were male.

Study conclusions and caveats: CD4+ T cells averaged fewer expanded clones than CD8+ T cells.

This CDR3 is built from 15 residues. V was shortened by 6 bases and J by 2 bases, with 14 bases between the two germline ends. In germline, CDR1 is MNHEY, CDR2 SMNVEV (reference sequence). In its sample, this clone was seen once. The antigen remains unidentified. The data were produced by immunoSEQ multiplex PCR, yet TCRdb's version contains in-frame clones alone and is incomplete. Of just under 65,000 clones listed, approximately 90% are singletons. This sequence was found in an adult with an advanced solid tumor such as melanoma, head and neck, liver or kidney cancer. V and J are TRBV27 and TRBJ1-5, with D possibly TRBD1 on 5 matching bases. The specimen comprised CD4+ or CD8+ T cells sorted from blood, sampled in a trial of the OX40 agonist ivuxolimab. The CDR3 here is CASSPTWDGNQPQHF. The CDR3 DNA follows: TGTGCCAGCAGCCCAACGTGGGACGGCAATCAGCCCCAGCATTTT.